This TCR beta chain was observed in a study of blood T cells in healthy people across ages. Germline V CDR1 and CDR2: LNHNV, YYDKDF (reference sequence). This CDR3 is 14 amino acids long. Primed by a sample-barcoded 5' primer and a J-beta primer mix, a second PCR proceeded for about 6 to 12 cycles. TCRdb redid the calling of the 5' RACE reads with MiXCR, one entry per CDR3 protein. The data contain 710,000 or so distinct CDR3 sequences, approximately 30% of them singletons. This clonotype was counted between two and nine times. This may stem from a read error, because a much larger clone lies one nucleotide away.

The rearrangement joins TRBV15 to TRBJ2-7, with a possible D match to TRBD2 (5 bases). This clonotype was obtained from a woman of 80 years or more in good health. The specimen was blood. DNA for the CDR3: TGTGTCACCAGCAGAGCCCTCCGGGGATACGAGCAGTACTTC. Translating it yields CVTSRALRGYEQYF.